This T cell receptor beta chain appears in the sequencing data of a study of T cell changes during pregnancy in multiple sclerosis. V was cut by 8 bases and J by 5 bases, with 18 bases left in between. This CDR3 is 14 amino acids long. Germline assignment: CDR1 SEHNR and CDR2 FQNEAQ (reference sequence). Clones were read by immunoSEQ multiplex PCR, and TCRdb kept only the in-frame ones, dropping some. This table has roughly 41,000 clones, more than 75% appearing once. The material sequenced was CD8+ T cells from peripheral blood mononuclear cells, taken in the third trimester of pregnancy. This chain joins TRBV7-9 and TRBJ1-2, with D perhaps TRBD1 (5 bases). This sequence was found in a female donor with multiple sclerosis, enrolled in a pregnancy study. CDR3 amino acids: CASRGGGATYGYTF. In nucleotides, the CDR3 is TGTGCCAGCCGGGGGGGAGGGGCGACGTATGGCTACACCTTC.